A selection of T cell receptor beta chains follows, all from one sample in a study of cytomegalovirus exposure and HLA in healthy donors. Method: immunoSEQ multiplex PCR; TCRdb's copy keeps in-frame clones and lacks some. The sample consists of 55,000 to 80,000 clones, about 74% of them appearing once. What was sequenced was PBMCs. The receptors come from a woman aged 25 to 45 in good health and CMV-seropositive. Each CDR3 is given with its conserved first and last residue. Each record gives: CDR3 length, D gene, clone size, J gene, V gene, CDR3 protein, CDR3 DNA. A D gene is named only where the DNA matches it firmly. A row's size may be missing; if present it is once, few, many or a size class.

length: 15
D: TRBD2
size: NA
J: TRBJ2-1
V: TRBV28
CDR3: CASSFWRERNNEQFF
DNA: TGTGCCAGCAGTTTTTGGCGGGAGAGGAACAATGAGCAGTTCTTC

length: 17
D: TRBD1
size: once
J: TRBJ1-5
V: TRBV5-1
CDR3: CASSLNRTGAGDQPQHF
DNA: TGCGCCAGCAGCTTGAACAGGACAGGGGCAGGGGATCAGCCCCAGCATTTT

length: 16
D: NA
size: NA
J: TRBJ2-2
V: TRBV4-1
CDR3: CASSPLRRGNTGELFF
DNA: TGCGCCAGCAGCCCTTTGCGGAGAGGGAACACCGGGGAGCTGTTTTTT

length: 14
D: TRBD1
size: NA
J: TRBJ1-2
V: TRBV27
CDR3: CASSLRTGGDGYTF
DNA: TGTGCCAGCAGTTTACGAACAGGGGGCGATGGCTACACCTTC

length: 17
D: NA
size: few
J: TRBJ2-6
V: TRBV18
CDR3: CASSPRLRGAGANVLTF
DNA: TGTGCCAGCTCACCACGCCTGCGGGGCGCTGGGGCCAACGTCCTGACTTTC

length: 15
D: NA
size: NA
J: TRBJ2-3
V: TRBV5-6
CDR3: CASLPDYESTDTQYF
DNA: TGTGCCAGCTTGCCGGACTACGAAAGCACAGATACGCAGTATTTT

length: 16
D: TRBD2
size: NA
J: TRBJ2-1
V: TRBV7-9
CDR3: CASRVTGTRVWDEQFF
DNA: TGTGCCAGTCGGGTAACCGGGACTAGAGTTTGGGATGAGCAGTTCTTC

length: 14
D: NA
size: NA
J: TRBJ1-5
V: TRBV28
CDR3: CASSLYRVDQPQHF
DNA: TGTGCCAGCAGTTTATATCGGGTCGATCAGCCCCAGCATTTT

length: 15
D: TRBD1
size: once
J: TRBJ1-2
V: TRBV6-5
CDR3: CASSYSDRGSYGYTF
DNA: TGTGCCAGCAGTTACTCGGACAGGGGGTCGTATGGCTACACCTTC

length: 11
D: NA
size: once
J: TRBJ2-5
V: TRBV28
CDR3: CASRVRETQYF
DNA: TGTGCCAGCAGAGTTCGGGAGACCCAGTACTTC

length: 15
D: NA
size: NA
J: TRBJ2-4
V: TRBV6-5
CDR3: CASSPGGLAKNIQYF
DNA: TGTGCCAGCAGTCCCGGGGGGCTAGCCAAAAACATTCAGTACTTC

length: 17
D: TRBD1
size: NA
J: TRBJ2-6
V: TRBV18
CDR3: CASSPNTGASGANVLTF
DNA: TGTGCCAGCTCGCCTAATACAGGGGCCTCTGGGGCCAACGTCCTGACTTTC

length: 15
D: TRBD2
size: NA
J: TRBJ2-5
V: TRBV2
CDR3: CASSLAGGPIETQYF
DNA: TGTGCCAGCAGTTTAGCGGGAGGGCCAATAGAGACCCAGTACTTC

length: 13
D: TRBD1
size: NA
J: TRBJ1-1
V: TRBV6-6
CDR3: CASSLQGFGEAFF
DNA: TGTGCCAGCAGCTTACAGGGGTTTGGTGAAGCTTTCTTT

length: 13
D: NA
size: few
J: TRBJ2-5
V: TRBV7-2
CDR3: CASSRVWRETQYF
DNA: TGTGCCAGCAGCCGGGTCTGGAGGGAGACCCAGTACTTC

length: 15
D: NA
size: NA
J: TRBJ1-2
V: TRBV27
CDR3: CASRVGAEKNYGYTF
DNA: TGTGCCAGCCGGGTTGGTGCCGAAAAGAACTATGGCTACACCTTC

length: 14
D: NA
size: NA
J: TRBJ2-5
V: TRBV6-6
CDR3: CASSYDGPQETQYF
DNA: TGTGCCAGCAGTTACGATGGCCCCCAAGAGACCCAGTACTTC

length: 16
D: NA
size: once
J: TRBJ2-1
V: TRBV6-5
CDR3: CASSYSGGPSYNEQFF
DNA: TGTGCCAGCAGTTACTCAGGCGGGCCCTCCTACAATGAGCAGTTCTTC

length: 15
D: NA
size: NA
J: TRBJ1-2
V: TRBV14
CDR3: CASSGQRHSNYGYTF
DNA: TGTGCCAGCAGCGGGCAGAGACATTCTAACTATGGCTACACCTTC

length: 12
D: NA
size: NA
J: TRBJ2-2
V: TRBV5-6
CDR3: CASSFYTGELFF
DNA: TGTGCCAGCAGCTTCTACACCGGGGAGCTGTTTTTT

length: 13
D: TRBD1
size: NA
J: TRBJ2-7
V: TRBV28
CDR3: CASSTGTGYEQYF
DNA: TGTGCCAGCAGTACCGGGACAGGGTACGAGCAGTACTTC

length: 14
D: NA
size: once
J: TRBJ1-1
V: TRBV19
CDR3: CASLGQGVITEAFF
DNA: TGTGCCAGTTTAGGGCAGGGTGTAATCACTGAAGCTTTCTTT

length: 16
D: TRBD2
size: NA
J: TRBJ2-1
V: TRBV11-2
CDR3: CASSLRASGRNSEQFF
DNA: TGTGCCAGCAGCTTACGGGCTAGCGGGAGAAATAGTGAGCAGTTCTTC